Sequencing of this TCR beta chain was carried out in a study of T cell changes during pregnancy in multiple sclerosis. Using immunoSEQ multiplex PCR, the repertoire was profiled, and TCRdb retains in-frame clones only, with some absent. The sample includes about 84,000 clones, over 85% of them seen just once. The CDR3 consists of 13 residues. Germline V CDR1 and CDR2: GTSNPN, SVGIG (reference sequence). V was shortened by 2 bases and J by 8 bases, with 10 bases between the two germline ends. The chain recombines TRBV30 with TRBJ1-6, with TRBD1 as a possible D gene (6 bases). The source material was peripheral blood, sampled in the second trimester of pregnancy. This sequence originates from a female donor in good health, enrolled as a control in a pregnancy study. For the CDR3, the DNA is TGTGCCTGGAGTCAGGGGAGCGATTCACCCCTCCACTTT. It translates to CAWSQGSDSPLHF.